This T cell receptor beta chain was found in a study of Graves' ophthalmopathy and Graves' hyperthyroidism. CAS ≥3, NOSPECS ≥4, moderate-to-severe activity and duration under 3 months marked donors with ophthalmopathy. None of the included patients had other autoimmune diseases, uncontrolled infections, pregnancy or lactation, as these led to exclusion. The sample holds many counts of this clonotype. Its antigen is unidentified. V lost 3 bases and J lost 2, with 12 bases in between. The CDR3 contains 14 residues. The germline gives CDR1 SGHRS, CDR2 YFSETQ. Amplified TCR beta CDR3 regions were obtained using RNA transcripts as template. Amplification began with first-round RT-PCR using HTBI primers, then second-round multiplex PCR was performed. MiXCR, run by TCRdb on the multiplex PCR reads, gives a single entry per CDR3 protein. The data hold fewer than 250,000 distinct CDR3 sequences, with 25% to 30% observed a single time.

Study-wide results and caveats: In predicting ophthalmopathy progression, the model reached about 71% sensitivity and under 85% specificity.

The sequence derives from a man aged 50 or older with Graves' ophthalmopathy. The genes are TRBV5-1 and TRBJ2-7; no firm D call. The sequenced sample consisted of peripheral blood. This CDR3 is CASSSDTPPYEQYF. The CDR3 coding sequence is TGCGCCAGCAGCTCGGATACACCTCCCTACGAGCAGTACTTC.